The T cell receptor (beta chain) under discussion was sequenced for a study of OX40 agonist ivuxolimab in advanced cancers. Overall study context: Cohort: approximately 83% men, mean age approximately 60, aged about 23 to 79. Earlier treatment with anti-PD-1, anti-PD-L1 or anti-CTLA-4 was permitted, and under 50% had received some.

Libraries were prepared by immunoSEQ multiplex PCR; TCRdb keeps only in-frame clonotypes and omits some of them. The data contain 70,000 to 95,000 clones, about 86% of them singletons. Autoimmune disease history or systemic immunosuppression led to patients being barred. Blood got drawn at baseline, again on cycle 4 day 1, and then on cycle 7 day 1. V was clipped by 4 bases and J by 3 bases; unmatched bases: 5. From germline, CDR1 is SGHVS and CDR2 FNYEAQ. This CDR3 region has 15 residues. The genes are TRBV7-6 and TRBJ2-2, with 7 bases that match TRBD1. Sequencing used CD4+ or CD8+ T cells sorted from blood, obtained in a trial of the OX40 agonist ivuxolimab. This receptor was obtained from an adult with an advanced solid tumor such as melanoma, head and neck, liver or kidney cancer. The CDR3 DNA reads TGTGCCAGCAGCTCCCGGGACAGCTACACCGGGGAGCTGTTTTTT. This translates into CASSSRDSYTGELFF.